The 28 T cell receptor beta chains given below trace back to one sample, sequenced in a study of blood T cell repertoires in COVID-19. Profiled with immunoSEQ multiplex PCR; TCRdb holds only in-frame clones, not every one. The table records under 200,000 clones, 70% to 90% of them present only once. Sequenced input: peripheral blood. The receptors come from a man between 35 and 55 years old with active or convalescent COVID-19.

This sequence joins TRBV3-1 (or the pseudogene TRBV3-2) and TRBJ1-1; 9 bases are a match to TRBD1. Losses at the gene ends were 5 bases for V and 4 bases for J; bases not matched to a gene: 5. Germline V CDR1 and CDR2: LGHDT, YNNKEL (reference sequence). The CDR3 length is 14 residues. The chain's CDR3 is CASSFRQGGTEAFF. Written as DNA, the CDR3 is TGTGCCAGCAGCTTTAGACAGGGGGGCACTGAAGCTTTCTTT.

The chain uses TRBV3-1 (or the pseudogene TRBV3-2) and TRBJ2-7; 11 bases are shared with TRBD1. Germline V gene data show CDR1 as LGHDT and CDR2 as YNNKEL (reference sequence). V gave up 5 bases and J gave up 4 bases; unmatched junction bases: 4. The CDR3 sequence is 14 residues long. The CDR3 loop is CASSSGTGGYEQYF. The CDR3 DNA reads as TGTGCCAGCAGCTCCGGGACAGGGGGTTACGAGCAGTACTTC.

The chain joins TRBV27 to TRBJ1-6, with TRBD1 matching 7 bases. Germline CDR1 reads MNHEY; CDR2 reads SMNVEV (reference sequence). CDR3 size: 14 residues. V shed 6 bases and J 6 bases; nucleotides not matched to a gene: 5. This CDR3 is CASRTDRINSPLHF. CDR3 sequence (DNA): TGTGCCAGCAGAACGGACAGGATTAATTCACCCCTCCACTTT.

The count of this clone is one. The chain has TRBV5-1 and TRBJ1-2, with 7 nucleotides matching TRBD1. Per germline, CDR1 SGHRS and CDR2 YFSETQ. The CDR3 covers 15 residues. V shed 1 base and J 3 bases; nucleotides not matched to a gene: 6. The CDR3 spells CASSLSPGGDYGYTF. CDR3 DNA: TGCGCCAGCAGCTTGTCGCCAGGGGGAGACTATGGCTACACCTTC.

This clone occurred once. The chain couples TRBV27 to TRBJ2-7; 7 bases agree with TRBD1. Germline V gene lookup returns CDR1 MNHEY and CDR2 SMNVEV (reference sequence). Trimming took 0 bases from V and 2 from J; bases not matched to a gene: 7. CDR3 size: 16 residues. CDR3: CASSLSFWDSTYEQYF. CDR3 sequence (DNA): TGTGCCAGCAGTTTATCGTTCTGGGACAGCACCTACGAGCAGTACTTC.

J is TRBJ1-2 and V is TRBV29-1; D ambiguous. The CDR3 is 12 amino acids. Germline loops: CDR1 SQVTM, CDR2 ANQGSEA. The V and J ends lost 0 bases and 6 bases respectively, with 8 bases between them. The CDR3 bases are TGCAGCGTTGAAGATCGGTATAATGGCTACACCTTC. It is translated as CSVEDRYNGYTF.

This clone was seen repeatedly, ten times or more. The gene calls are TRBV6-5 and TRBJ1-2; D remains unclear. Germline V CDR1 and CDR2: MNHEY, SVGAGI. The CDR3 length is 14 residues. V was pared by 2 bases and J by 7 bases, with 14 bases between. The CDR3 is CASSYDSTVSGYTF. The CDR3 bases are TGTGCCAGCAGTTACGACTCCACGGTCTCTGGCTACACCTTC.

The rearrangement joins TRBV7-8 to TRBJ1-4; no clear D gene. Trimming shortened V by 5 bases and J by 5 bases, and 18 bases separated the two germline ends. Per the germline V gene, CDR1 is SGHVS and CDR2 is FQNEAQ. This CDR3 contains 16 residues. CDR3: CASSPNSRGVNEKLFF. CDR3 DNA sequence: TGTGCCAGCAGCCCAAACTCACGAGGAGTCAATGAAAAACTGTTTTTT.

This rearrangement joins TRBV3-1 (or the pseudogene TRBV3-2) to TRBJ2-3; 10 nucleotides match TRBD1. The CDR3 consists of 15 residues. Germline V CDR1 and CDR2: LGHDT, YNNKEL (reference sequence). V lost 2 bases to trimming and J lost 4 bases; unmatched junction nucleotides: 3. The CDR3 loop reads CASSQSGTGADTQYF. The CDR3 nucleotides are TGTGCCAGCAGCCAATCAGGGACAGGGGCAGATACGCAGTATTTT.

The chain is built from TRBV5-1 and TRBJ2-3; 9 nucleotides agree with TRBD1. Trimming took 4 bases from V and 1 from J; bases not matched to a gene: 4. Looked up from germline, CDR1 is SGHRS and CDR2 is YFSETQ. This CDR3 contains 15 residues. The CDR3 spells CASSRGQGGTDTQYF. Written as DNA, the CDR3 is TGCGCCAGCAGCAGGGGACAGGGTGGCACAGATACGCAGTATTTT.

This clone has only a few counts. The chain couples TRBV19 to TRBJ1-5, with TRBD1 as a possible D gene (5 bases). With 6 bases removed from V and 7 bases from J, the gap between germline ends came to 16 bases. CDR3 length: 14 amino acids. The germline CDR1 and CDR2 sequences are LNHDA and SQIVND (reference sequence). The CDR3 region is CASSRQGNGQPQHF. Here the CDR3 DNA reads TGTGCCAGTAGCCGTCAGGGAAATGGACAGCCCCAGCATTTT.

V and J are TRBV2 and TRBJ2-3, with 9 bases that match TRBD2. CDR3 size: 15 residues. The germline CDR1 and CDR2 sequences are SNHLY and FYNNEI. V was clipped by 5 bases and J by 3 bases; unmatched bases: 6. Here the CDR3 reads CASSPLAGVTDTQYF. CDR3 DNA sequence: TGTGCCAGCAGTCCTTTAGCGGGAGTGACAGATACGCAGTATTTT.

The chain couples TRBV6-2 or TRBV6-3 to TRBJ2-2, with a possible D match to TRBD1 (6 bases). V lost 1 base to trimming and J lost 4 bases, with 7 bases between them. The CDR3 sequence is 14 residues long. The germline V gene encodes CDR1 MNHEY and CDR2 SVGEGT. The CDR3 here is CASSYFRGTGELFF. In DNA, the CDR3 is TGTGCCAGCAGTTACTTCAGGGGCACCGGGGAGCTGTTTTTT.

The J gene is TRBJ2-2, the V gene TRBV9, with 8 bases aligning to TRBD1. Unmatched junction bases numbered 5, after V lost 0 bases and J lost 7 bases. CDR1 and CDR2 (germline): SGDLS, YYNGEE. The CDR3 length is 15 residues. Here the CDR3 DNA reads TGTGCCAGCAGCGTAGGGGACAGGTCGCTCGGGGAGCTGTTTTTT. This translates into CASSVGDRSLGELFF.

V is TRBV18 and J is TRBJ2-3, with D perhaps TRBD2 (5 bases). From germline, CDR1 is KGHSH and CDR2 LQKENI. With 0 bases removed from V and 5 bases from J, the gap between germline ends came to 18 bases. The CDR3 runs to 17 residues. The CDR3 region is CASSPPSAAMFRDTQYF. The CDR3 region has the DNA TGTGCCAGCTCACCACCGTCAGCGGCCATGTTCAGAGATACGCAGTATTTT.

CDR3 residues: CASSISGTSGAQTYNEQFF. In nucleotides, the CDR3 is TGTGCCAGCTCAATCTCCGGGACTAGCGGGGCCCAGACCTACAATGAGCAGTTCTTC. The chain couples TRBV18 to TRBJ2-1; TRBD2 matches at 13 bases. With 5 bases clipped from V and 2 bases from J, the junction kept 12 bases outside the gene matches. Germline lookup yields CDR1 KGHSH and CDR2 LQKENI. The CDR3 is 19 amino acids.

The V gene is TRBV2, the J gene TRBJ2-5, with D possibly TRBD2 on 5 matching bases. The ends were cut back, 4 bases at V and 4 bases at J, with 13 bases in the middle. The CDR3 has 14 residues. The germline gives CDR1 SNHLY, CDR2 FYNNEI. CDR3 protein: CASSGTGNGETQYF. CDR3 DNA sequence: TGTGCCAGCAGTGGTACGGGAAACGGAGAGACCCAGTACTTC.

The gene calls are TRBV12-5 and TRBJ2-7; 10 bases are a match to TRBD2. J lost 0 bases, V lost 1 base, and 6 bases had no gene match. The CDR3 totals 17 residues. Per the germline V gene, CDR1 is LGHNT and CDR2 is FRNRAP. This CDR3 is CASGLGTSGRSSYEQYF. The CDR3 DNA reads TGTGCTAGTGGTTTGGGGACTAGCGGAAGGAGCTCCTACGAGCAGTACTTC.

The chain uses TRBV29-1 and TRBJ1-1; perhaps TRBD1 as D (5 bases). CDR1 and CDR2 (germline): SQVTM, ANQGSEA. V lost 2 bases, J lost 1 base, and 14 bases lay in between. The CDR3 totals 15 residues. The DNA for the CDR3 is TGCAGCGTTGAAATTGGGGCAGGCTGGAACACTGAAGCTTTCTTT. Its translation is CSVEIGAGWNTEAFF.

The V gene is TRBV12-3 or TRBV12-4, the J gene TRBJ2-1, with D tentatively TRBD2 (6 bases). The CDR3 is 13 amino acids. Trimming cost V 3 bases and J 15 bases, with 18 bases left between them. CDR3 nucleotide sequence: TGTGCCAGCAGTTTTCACAGCCGGACTATTGCGTTCTTC. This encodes CASSFHSRTIAFF.

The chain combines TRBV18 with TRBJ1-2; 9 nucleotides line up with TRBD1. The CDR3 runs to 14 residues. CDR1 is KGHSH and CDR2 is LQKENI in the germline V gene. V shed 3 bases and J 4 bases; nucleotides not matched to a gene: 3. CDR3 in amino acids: CASSPDRGLYGYTF. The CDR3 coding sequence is TGTGCCAGCTCACCGGACAGGGGTCTCTATGGCTACACCTTC. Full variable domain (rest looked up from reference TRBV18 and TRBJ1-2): NAGVMQNPRHLVRRRGQEARLRCSPMKGHSHVYWYRQLPEEGLKFMVYLQKENIIDESGMPKERFSAEFPKEGPSILRIQQVVRGDSAAYFCASSPDRGLYGYTFGSGTRLTVV.

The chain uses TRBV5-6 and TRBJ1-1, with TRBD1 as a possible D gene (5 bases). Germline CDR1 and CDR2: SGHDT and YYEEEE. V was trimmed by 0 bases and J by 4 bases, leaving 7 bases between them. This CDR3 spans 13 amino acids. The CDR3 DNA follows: TGTGCCAGCAGCTTGGGGGGGGTCACTGAAGCTTTCTTT. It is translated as CASSLGGVTEAFF.

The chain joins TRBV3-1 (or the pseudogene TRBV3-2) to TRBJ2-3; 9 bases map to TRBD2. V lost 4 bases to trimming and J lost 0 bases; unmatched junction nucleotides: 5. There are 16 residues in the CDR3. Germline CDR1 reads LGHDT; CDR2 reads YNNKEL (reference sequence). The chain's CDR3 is CASSLRTSASTDTQYF. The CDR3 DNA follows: TGTGCCAGCAGCCTAAGGACTAGCGCCAGCACAGATACGCAGTATTTT.

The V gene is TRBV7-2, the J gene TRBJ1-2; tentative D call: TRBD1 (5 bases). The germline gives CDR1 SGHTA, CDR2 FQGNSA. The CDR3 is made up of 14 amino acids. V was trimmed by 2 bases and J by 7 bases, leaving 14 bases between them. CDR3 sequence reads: CASSLFRTRVGYTF. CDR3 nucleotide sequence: TGTGCCAGCAGCTTATTTAGGACACGGGTTGGCTACACCTTC.

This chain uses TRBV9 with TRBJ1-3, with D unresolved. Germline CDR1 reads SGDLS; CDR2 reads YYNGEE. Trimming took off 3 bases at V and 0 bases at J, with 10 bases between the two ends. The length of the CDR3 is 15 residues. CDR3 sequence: CASSADRDSGNTIYF. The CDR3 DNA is TGTGCCAGCAGCGCCGATCGGGACTCTGGAAACACCATATATTTT.

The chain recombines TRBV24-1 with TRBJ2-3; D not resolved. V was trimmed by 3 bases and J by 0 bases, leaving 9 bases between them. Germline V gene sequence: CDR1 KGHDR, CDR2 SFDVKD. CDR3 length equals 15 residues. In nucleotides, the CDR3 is TGTGCCACCAGTGATACTCAGGCTAGCACAGATACGCAGTATTTT. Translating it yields CATSDTQASTDTQYF.

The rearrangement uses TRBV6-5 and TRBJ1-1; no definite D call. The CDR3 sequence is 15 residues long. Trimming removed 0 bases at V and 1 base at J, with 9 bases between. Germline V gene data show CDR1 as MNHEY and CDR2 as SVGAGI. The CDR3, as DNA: TGTGCCAGCAGTTACTCTGCAGGTACGAACACTGAAGCTTTCTTT. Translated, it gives CASSYSAGTNTEAFF.

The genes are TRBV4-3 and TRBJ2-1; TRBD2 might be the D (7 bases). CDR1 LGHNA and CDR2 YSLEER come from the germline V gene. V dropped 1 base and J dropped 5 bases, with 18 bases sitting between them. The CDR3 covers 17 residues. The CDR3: CASSQGGGAGANNEQFF. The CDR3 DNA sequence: TGCGCCAGCAGCCAAGGGGGAGGGGCGGGGGCTAACAATGAGCAGTTCTTC.